The 18 T cell receptor beta chains below all came from one sample that was sequenced in a study of T cell repertoires in cytomegalovirus infection. TCRdb analysed the reads with MiXCR anew, one entry per CDR3 protein. The data contain approximately 630,000 distinct CDR3 sequences, roughly a quarter of them singletons. Sequencing was done on a sample of CD8+ T cells from PBMCs. These receptors all come from a human donor in good health (CMV status not recorded). Some clones in this sample may be carry-over from other donors' samples.

CDR3 residues: CASSTFSVAGGLGTYEQYV. CDR3 nucleotide sequence: TGTGCCAGCAGTACTTTTTCCGTGGCAGGGGGTCTCGGGACCTACGAGCAGTACGTC. J is TRBJ2-7 and V is TRBV6-2 or TRBV6-3; 7 positions agree with TRBD1. The germline CDR1 and CDR2 sequences are MNHEY and SVGEGT. The V and J ends lost 5 bases and 2 bases, in that order; junction bases with no gene match: 21. This CDR3 spans 19 amino acids.

The table lists this clonotype with a few counts. The V gene is TRBV20-1, the J gene TRBJ2-2; the match to TRBD2 covers 7 bases. J was trimmed by 0 bases and V by 0 bases; bases with no gene match: 4. This CDR3 is 16 amino acids long. CDR1 and CDR2 from the germline V gene are DFQATT and SNEGSKA (reference sequence). The CDR3 DNA sequence: TGCAGTGCTAGAGATCCCGGGGGGACGAACACCGGGGAGCTGTTTTTT. Translating gives CSARDPGGTNTGELFF.

The gene calls are TRBV5-8 and TRBJ2-5; TRBD2 matches at 8 bases. The CDR3 contains 15 residues. After removal of 2 bases from V and 2 bases from J, the junction contained 5 bases not matched to a gene. CDR1 is SGHTS, CDR2 YDEGEE, per germline. The CDR3 spells CASSFGSGVQETQYF. CDR3 sequence (DNA): TGTGCCAGCAGCTTTGGTAGCGGGGTGCAAGAGACCCAGTACTTC.

As to this clonotype: One junction end does not reproduce the germline sequence, and a read error may be involved. V gene TRBV9 combines with J gene TRBJ2-2, with a tentative D call TRBD1 (5 bases). Germline loops: CDR1 SGDLS, CDR2 YYNGEE. CDR3 length: 13 amino acids. The DNA of the CDR3 is TGTGTCAGCAGCGTAGGGGACACCGGGGAGCTGTTTTTT. This encodes CVSSVGDTGELFF.

This clonotype has only a few counts. CDR3 DNA sequence: TGCGCCAGCAGCTTGTTTTATACTAGCGGATCTCAAGAGACCCAGTACTTC. Its protein is CASSLFYTSGSQETQYF. V usage is TRBV5-1 and J usage is TRBJ2-5; 8 positions agree with TRBD2. The junction had 10 bases not matched to a gene; V was cut back by 1 base and J by 2 bases. The V gene's germline CDR1 is SGHRS and CDR2 YFSETQ. CDR3 length: 17 residues.

Worth noting for this clonotype: One end of the junction fails to match germline, which may point to a read error. V usage is TRBV10-1 and J usage is TRBJ2-2; D uncertain. This CDR3 contains 15 residues. Germline V gene lookup returns CDR1 WNHNN and CDR2 SYGVQD (reference sequence). CDR3 in amino acids: CASSASGKNTEELFF. The CDR3 DNA follows: TGCGCCAGCAGTGCTTCTGGAAAGAACACCGAGGAGCTGTTTTTT.

This chain connects TRBV28 to TRBJ2-7; D tentatively fits TRBD1 or TRBD2 (9 bases each). Germline-derived CDR1 and CDR2 are MDHEN and SYDVKM. Trimming left V 1 base short and J 0 bases short, with 34 bases between. The CDR3 spans 23 residues. The CDR3 spells CASSLYGVYGGAGGTGLSYEQYV. The CDR3 nucleotides read TGTGCCAGCAGTTTATATGGGGTATATGGTGGGGCGGGGGGGACAGGGCTCTCCTACGAGCAGTACGTC.

This chain uses TRBV29-1 with TRBJ1-2; 9 bases are shared with TRBD1. CDR1 SQVTM and CDR2 ANQGSEA come from the germline V gene. V was clipped by 3 bases and J by 4 bases; unmatched bases: 3. This CDR3 region has 13 residues. The CDR3 DNA follows: TGCAGCGTTGAGGGGGACAGGGTCTATGGCTACACCTTC. Its translation is CSVEGDRVYGYTF.

A few counts support this clonotype. The chain couples TRBV2 to TRBJ1-2, with no clear D. V shed 2 bases and J shed 5 bases, with 12 bases lying between them. Per germline, CDR1 SNHLY and CDR2 FYNNEI. The CDR3 length is 14 residues. CDR3 region: CASSEMAGQYGYTF. In DNA form, the CDR3 reads TGTGCCAGCAGTGAAATGGCAGGTCAATATGGCTACACCTTC. The full variable domain, its missing parts supplied by reference TRBV2 and TRBJ1-2, is EPEVTQTPSHQVTQMGQEVILRCVPISNHLYFYWYRQILGQKVEFLVSFYNNEISEKSEIFDDQFSVERPDGSNFTLKIRSTKLEDSAMYFCASSEMAGQYGYTFGSGTRLTVV.

A few counts support this clonotype. The rearrangement joins TRBV6-2 or TRBV6-3 to TRBJ2-5; 9 nucleotides agree with TRBD2. The CDR3 consists of 15 residues. J lost 1 base, V lost 7 bases, and 7 bases had no gene match. Germline V gene lookup returns CDR1 MNHEY and CDR2 SVGEGT. CDR3 in DNA: TGTGCCAGCATCCCGCGGGGGGGCGGCCAAGAGACCCAGTACTTC. Protein sequence: CASIPRGGGQETQYF.

The chain couples TRBV5-6 to TRBJ2-7; 7 nucleotides agree with TRBD1. V shed 3 bases and J 5 bases; nucleotides not matched to a gene: 5. Looked up from germline, CDR1 is SGHDT and CDR2 is YYEEEE. The CDR3 loop spans 13 amino acids. The CDR3, as DNA: TGTGCCAGCAGCTACGGGACAGTCCACGAGCAGTACGTC. Translating it yields CASSYGTVHEQYV.

The V gene is TRBV14, the J gene TRBJ2-1; D possibly uses TRBD1 or TRBD2 (5 bases each). CDR1 and CDR2 (germline): SGHDN, FVKESK. V lost 0 bases and J 8 bases, leaving 17 bases between the germline ends. This CDR3 contains 16 residues. CDR3 region: CASSQDEGFVIDEQFF. CDR3 coding DNA: TGTGCCAGCAGCCAAGACGAGGGGTTCGTAATAGATGAGCAGTTCTTC.

This chain uses TRBV20-1 with TRBJ2-2; 9 bases map to TRBD1. The CDR3 consists of 14 residues. V gave up 6 bases and J gave up 5 bases; unmatched junction bases: 7. The germline gives CDR1 DFQATT, CDR2 SNEGSKA (reference sequence). Here the CDR3 reads CSARDRVGTGELFF. CDR3 in DNA: TGCAGTGCCCGGGACAGGGTGGGGACCGGGGAGCTGTTTTTT.

This clonotype was recorded many times. The chain links TRBV7-2 to TRBJ1-1; possibly TRBD1 for D (6 bases). This CDR3 is 16 amino acids long. Germline V gene sequence: CDR1 SGHTA, CDR2 FQGNSA. V shed 5 bases and J shed 4 bases, with 20 bases lying between them. This CDR3 reads CASSPGQGILGTEAFF. CDR3 DNA: TGTGCCAGCAGCCCAGGTCAGGGGATTCTAGGCACTGAAGCTTTCTTT.

This clonotype was counted a few times. The rearrangement uses TRBV7-9 and TRBJ1-5; 7 nucleotides match TRBD1. J was trimmed by 12 bases and V by 5 bases; bases with no gene match: 13. CDR3 length: 14 amino acids. The germline CDR1 and CDR2 sequences are SEHNR and FQNEAQ (reference sequence). The DNA of the CDR3 is TGTGCCAGCAGCGACGGGACAGCCGGTAGGTTCCAGCATTTT. It encodes CASSDGTAGRFQHF.

This clonotype came up many times. The V call is TRBV5-5, the J call TRBJ2-1; 7 bases map to TRBD1. The CDR3 spans 15 residues. Per germline, CDR1 SGHKS and CDR2 YYEKEE (reference sequence). V trimming: 7 bases; J trimming: 3 bases; junction bases outside the gene matches: 10. The DNA for the CDR3 is TGTGCCAGCTCCTTTTTTCGGGACAGCTACAATGAGCAGTTCTTC. Translated, it gives CASSFFRDSYNEQFF. The variable domain in full, with the rest retrieved from reference TRBV5-5 and TRBJ2-1, is DAGVTQSPTHLIKTRGQQVTLRCSPISGHKSVSWYQQVLGQGPQFIFQYYEKEERGRGNFPDRFSARQFPNYSSELNVNALLLGDSALYLCASSFFRDSYNEQFFGPGTRLTVL.

The rearrangement uses TRBV6-5 and TRBJ2-2; D perhaps matches TRBD2 (6 bases). V lost 4 bases and J 6 bases, leaving 12 bases between the germline ends. Germline loops: CDR1 MNHEY, CDR2 SVGAGI. The CDR3 covers 14 residues. The CDR3 reads CASSSTSNAGELFF. CDR3 in DNA: TGTGCCAGCAGTTCAACTAGCAACGCCGGGGAGCTGTTTTTT.

In this sample, this clonotype turned up a few times. This rearrangement joins TRBV19 to TRBJ1-1; the match to TRBD1 covers 9 bases. CDR1 is LNHDA, CDR2 SQIVND, per germline (reference sequence). Unmatched junction bases numbered 12, after V lost 2 bases and J lost 5 bases. This CDR3 spans 17 amino acids. For the CDR3, the DNA is TGTGCCAGTAGTATAAGACGGGACAGGGTCGATTCGACTGAAGCTTTCTTT. Amino acids: CASSIRRDRVDSTEAFF.